This T cell receptor beta chain was obtained from a study of a mutant IDH1 vaccine in newly diagnosed glioma. Study background: Commencement of vaccination occurred 4-6 weeks following radiotherapy alone, or concurrently with temozolomide cycles. Receipt of radiotherapy, temozolomide, or both preceded the study, and most received both. The sex distribution of treated patients was about 62% male and 37.5% female, with a mean age of roughly 40 years.

Time point meaning: week 35, safety follow-up. Doses comprised 300 ug of mutant IDH1 20-mer peptide each, plus topical imiquimod. The assay was immunoSEQ multiplex PCR, and TCRdb's table has in-frame clones only and misses some. The sample gives approximately 44,000 clones, 76% of which show up once; over 9% is in the top ten. CDR1 is MDHEN, CDR2 SYDVKM, per germline. The CDR3 has 13 residues. V lost 11 bases to trimming and J lost 2 bases, with 13 bases between them. Regarding this clone: The antigen is not known.

Whole-study findings and limits: Pseudoprogression apparently tracked independently of changes in top peripheral T cell clonotypes.

The V call is TRBV28, the J call TRBJ2-1; D remains unclear. The sequence was collected from a man aged 40-49 years with glioma. The sample here was PBMCs, taken from a glioma patient whose treatment included an IDH1 peptide vaccine. The CDR3 DNA reads TGTGCCGTACACAGTTCCCCCTACAATGAGCAGTTCTTC. Amino acid sequence: CAVHSSPYNEQFF.